Listed here is a single T cell receptor (beta chain). The antigen remains undetermined. This record comes from a study of cytomegalovirus exposure and HLA in healthy donors. Use of 60 Vbeta and 13 Jbeta primers characterized the PCR. Profiled with immunoSEQ multiplex PCR; TCRdb holds only in-frame clones, not every one. In all, the sample yields some 200,000 clones. Study findings and constraints: Analysis was carried out at a later point, and it linked a missense DCLRE1C variant to TCR beta V- and J-gene trimming. CMV serostatus was the sole immune exposure data available.

With V trimmed by 4 bases and J by 1 base, 2 bases remained unmatched. CDR1 is SGHRS, CDR2 YFSETQ, per germline. CDR3 size: 15 residues. The sequence derives from a girl aged 2-9 years in good health and CMV-seropositive. V usage is TRBV5-1 and J usage is TRBJ1-1; 12 bases fit TRBD1. Material: PBMCs. CDR3 in amino acids: CASSPGQGANTEAFF. CDR3 nucleotide sequence: TGCGCCAGCAGCCCGGGACAGGGGGCGAACACTGAAGCTTTCTTT.